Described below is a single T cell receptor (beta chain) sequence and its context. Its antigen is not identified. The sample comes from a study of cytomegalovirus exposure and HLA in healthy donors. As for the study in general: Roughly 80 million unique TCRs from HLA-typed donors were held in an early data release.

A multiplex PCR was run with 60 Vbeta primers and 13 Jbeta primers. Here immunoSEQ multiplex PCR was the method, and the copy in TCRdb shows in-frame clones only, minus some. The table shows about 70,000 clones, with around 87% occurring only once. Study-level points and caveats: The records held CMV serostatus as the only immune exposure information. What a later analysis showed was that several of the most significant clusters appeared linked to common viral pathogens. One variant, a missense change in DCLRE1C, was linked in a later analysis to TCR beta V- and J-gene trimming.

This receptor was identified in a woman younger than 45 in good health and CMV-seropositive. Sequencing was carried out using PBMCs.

The CDR3 coding sequence is TGCGCCAGCAGTGAGGGGTCTCCGGGCACCGGGGAGCTGTTTTTT. This translates into CASSEGSPGTGELFF. This rearrangement joins TRBV10-1 to TRBJ2-2; the D is unclear. Germline V gene data show CDR1 as WNHNN and CDR2 as SYGVQD (reference sequence). The CDR3 totals 15 residues. V was clipped by 2 bases and J by 4 bases, with 11 bases between them.